These 27 T cell receptor beta chains were sequenced from one sample in a study of blood T cell repertoires in COVID-19. Produced via immunoSEQ multiplex PCR; TCRdb's table is partial and in-frame only. The sample has 83,000 or so clones; about 88% are singletons. What was sequenced was peripheral blood. Receptors originate from a man older than 75 with active or convalescent COVID-19.

The chain recombines TRBV6-5 with TRBJ1-1; no firm D call. CDR1 MNHEY and CDR2 SVGAGI come from the germline V gene. Trimming shortened V by 0 bases and J by 5 bases, and 13 bases separated the two germline ends. The CDR3 is 15 amino acids. The CDR3 DNA reads as TGTGCCAGCAGTTACTCGAATCCGGGAACAACTGAAGCTTTCTTT. Residues: CASSYSNPGTTEAFF.

V usage is TRBV5-1 and J usage is TRBJ2-3; 10 bases map to TRBD2. Germline CDR1 is SGHRS and CDR2 is YFSETQ. The trim removed 1 base at V and 5 bases at J, leaving 4 bases unmatched. The CDR3 has 15 amino acids. CDR3 DNA: TGCGCCAGCAGCTTGAAGCGGGGGGGTGTAGATACGCAGTATTTT. Translated: CASSLKRGGVDTQYF.

The rearrangement joins TRBV29-1 to TRBJ1-1; D is unresolved. Trimming pared 8 bases from V and 1 base from J, leaving 14 bases between. The V gene's germline CDR1 is SQVTM and CDR2 ANQGSEA. CDR3 size: 13 residues. The chain's CDR3 is CSFRALRNTEAFF. Written as DNA, the CDR3 is TGCAGCTTCCGCGCCTTAAGGAACACTGAAGCTTTCTTT.

The sample holds one count of this clone. The chain combines TRBV6-5 with TRBJ1-1, with 8 positions matching TRBD1. CDR3 length equals 14 residues. Losses at the gene ends were 6 bases for V and 2 bases for J; bases not matched to a gene: 5. Germline CDR1 reads MNHEY; CDR2 reads SVGAGI. The CDR3 DNA is TGTGCCAGCAGGGACAGGGCAACTAACACTGAAGCTTTCTTT. This encodes CASRDRATNTEAFF.

For the CDR3, the DNA is TGTGCCAGCAGTTACGTCAGAGACAGGGGGACGCAGTATTTT. Its translation: CASSYVRDRGTQYF. This rearrangement joins TRBV27 to TRBJ2-3, with 9 nucleotides matching TRBD1. This CDR3 is 14 amino acids long. The germline CDR1 and CDR2 sequences are MNHEY and SMNVEV (reference sequence). Trimming at V came to 4 bases and at J to 9 bases, leaving 8 bases not matched to a gene.

The V and J genes are TRBV5-1 and TRBJ2-1; possibly TRBD1 for D (6 bases). The germline gives CDR1 SGHRS, CDR2 YFSETQ. The CDR3 totals 16 residues. Trimming cost V 2 bases and J 5 bases, with 17 bases left between them. CDR3 region: CASSFVPGQPDNEQFF. The CDR3 region has the DNA TGCGCCAGCAGCTTCGTCCCGGGACAACCCGACAATGAGCAGTTCTTC.

The chain combines TRBV28 with TRBJ1-2; a possible D gene is TRBD1 (5 bases). From germline, CDR1 is MDHEN and CDR2 SYDVKM. V was pared by 7 bases and J by 2 bases, with 11 bases between. The CDR3 is 13 residues long. CDR3: CASTDSLNYGYTF. CDR3 in DNA: TGTGCCAGCACAGACAGTTTAAACTATGGCTACACCTTC.

The chain carries TRBV7-9 and TRBJ2-1; D not certain. V lost 4 bases and J lost 12, with 13 bases in between. CDR3 size: 12 residues. Per germline, CDR1 SEHNR and CDR2 FQNEAQ (reference sequence). The CDR3: CASSYDWVGQFF. CDR3 bases: TGTGCCAGCAGCTACGACTGGGTTGGGCAGTTCTTC.

The chain has TRBV6-5 and TRBJ1-1, with D possibly being TRBD1 (6 bases). The CDR3 spans 13 residues. The V end lost 10 bases, the J end lost 0 bases, and 12 bases lay between the germline ends. Per germline, CDR1 MNHEY and CDR2 SVGAGI. The CDR3 is CATKGDMNTEAFF. Written as DNA, the CDR3 is TGTGCCACTAAGGGGGACATGAACACTGAAGCTTTCTTT.

This chain uses TRBV28 with TRBJ2-1; no clear D. The CDR3 runs 12 residues. Between the trimmed V and J ends, which lost 5 bases and 6 bases, there was a span of 8 bases. Germline V gives CDR1 MDHEN, CDR2 SYDVKM. CDR3 sequence: CASSLLRNEQFF. The CDR3 coding sequence is TGTGCCAGCAGTCTGCTACGCAATGAGCAGTTCTTC.

The rearrangement links TRBV11-2 to TRBJ1-1; D is ambiguous. V was shortened by 5 bases and J by 3 bases, with 7 bases between the two germline ends. The CDR3 runs to 12 residues. CDR1 is SGHAT, CDR2 FQNNGV, per germline. The CDR3 protein is CASSPYYTEAFF. CDR3 bases: TGTGCCAGCAGCCCCTACTACACTGAAGCTTTCTTT.

V and J are TRBV5-1 and TRBJ2-3; the D is unclear. V was trimmed by 4 bases and J by 3 bases, leaving 12 bases between them. The CDR3 runs to 14 residues. Per germline, CDR1 SGHRS and CDR2 YFSETQ. DNA for the CDR3: TGCGCCAGCAGCCCGAGAAGAGAGACAGATACGCAGTATTTT. The encoded protein is CASSPRRETDTQYF.

This sequence joins TRBV19 and TRBJ2-5; TRBD1 is a possible D gene (6 bases). Trimming left V 5 bases short and J 2 bases short, with 15 bases between. This CDR3 spans 15 amino acids. Germline loops: CDR1 LNHDA, CDR2 SQIVND (reference sequence). This chain's CDR3 is CASSSRMDRQETQYF. The CDR3 DNA sequence: TGTGCCAGTAGTTCGCGGATGGACAGACAAGAGACCCAGTACTTC.

The rearrangement joins TRBV19 to TRBJ1-5; D gene uncertain. This CDR3 spans 12 amino acids. Between the trimmed V and J ends, which lost 8 bases and 3 bases, there was a span of 8 bases. Germline assignment: CDR1 LNHDA and CDR2 SQIVND (reference sequence). CDR3 sequence (DNA): TGTGCCAGTTCCGGGAACAATCAGCCCCAGCATTTT. Amino acids: CASSGNNQPQHF.

This clone was recorded once. The chain employs TRBV6-5 and TRBJ2-3; TRBD2 aligns across 7 bases. Per the germline V gene, CDR1 is MNHEY and CDR2 is SVGAGI. J was trimmed by 4 bases and V by 6 bases; bases with no gene match: 4. CDR3 size: 13 residues. DNA of the CDR3: TGTGCCAGCAGACCAAGCGGGGCAGATACGCAGTATTTT. Translated: CASRPSGADTQYF.

The CDR3 sequence is CASSSGGLAGGTSSTDTQYF. DNA of the CDR3: TGCGCCAGCAGCTCCGGAGGGCTAGCGGGTGGAACGTCTAGCACAGATACGCAGTATTTT. This chain links TRBV5-1 with TRBJ2-3, with 8 bases matching TRBD2. The CDR3 spans 20 residues. Looked up from germline, CDR1 is SGHRS and CDR2 is YFSETQ. Trimming took 3 bases from V and 0 from J; bases not matched to a gene: 18.

V usage is TRBV20-1 and J usage is TRBJ1-2, with TRBD1 matching over 7 bases. The ends lost 3 bases at V and 6 bases at J; junction bases unmatched: 10. CDR1 and CDR2 from the germline V gene are DFQATT and SNEGSKA (reference sequence). CDR3 length equals 14 residues. For the CDR3, the DNA is TGCAGTGCTAGTCCCGGGACAGAGGGGGATGGCTACACCTTC. Its protein is CSASPGTEGDGYTF.

The CDR3 DNA follows: TGTGCCAGCAGCCTCCGACAGGGGGGCCTCACAGATACGCAGTATTTT. Translation gives CASSLRQGGLTDTQYF. The rearrangement joins TRBV3-1 (or the pseudogene TRBV3-2) to TRBJ2-3; 9 nucleotides line up with TRBD1. In germline, CDR1 is LGHDT, CDR2 YNNKEL (reference sequence). The trim removed 4 bases at V and 2 bases at J, leaving 7 bases unmatched. CDR3 size: 16 residues.

The chain has TRBV4-1 and TRBJ2-3; 7 positions match TRBD1. Germline values: CDR1 MGHRA, CDR2 YSYEKL. There are 18 residues in the CDR3. The junction had 11 bases not matched to a gene; V was cut back by 2 bases and J by 0 bases. The CDR3 coding sequence is TGCGCCAGCAGCCAACAACTAAAGAGGGGGCTAAGCACAGATACGCAGTATTTT. Its translation is CASSQQLKRGLSTDTQYF.

This chain links TRBV6-6 with TRBJ2-4; a possible D gene is TRBD1 (6 bases). The CDR3 loop spans 13 amino acids. In germline, CDR1 is MNHNY, CDR2 SVGAGI (reference sequence). V lost 2 bases and J lost 9, with 11 bases in between. CDR3: CASSYTGTGIQYF. The CDR3 coding sequence is TGTGCCAGCAGTTACACAGGGACGGGCATTCAGTACTTC.

The rearrangement joins TRBV24-1 to TRBJ2-2; 11 bases map to TRBD1. Trimming took 7 bases from V and 5 from J; bases not matched to a gene: 8. CDR1 is KGHDR, CDR2 SFDVKD, per germline. The CDR3 runs to 16 residues. The CDR3 DNA reads as TGTGCCACCAGCGCCATCGGACAGGGGGCAACCGGGGAGCTGTTTTTT. Protein sequence: CATSAIGQGATGELFF.

In regard to this clone: At one end, the junction sequence differs from germline, possibly due to a read error. V and J are TRBV5-5 and TRBJ1-5, with TRBD1 as a possible D gene (5 bases). This CDR3 is built from 13 residues. Germline CDR1 is SGHKS and CDR2 is YYEKEE (reference sequence). CDR3 protein: CASSLALGLGESF. In nucleotides, the CDR3 is TGTGCCAGCAGCCTAGCGCTGGGGCTCGGGGAGAGTTTT.

The V call is TRBV5-3, the J call TRBJ1-2; D unclear. TRBV5-3 is an ORF, with its function uncertain. V lost 0 bases, J lost 5 bases, and 14 bases lay in between. This CDR3 is built from 15 residues. CDR3 in amino acids: CARSLDWQDGYGYTF. CDR3 bases: TGTGCCAGAAGCTTGGATTGGCAAGACGGGTATGGCTACACCTTC.

This clone appeared a few times. This chain links TRBV2 with TRBJ1-4; no clear D. Germline V gives CDR1 SNHLY, CDR2 FYNNEI. This CDR3 is 14 amino acids long. V was cut by 4 bases and J by 0 bases, with 6 bases left in between. This CDR3 reads CASSGTATNEKLFF. The CDR3 DNA reads as TGTGCCAGCAGTGGTACGGCAACTAATGAAAAACTGTTTTTT.

The chain carries TRBV29-1 and TRBJ2-1; 8 bases match TRBD2. The junction had 8 bases not matched to a gene; V was cut back by 7 bases and J by 0 bases. The germline V gene has CDR1 SQVTM and CDR2 ANQGSEA. CDR3 size: 15 residues. This CDR3 reads CSARSGVSSYNEQFF. In DNA, the CDR3 is TGCAGCGCCCGTAGCGGGGTCAGCTCCTACAATGAGCAGTTCTTC.

The rearrangement links TRBV7-6 to TRBJ1-6, with 7 nucleotides matching TRBD1. The CDR3 runs to 16 residues. Germline trimming cut 1 base from V and 7 bases from J; bases unmatched to any gene: 7. Germline CDR1 is SGHVS and CDR2 is FNYEAQ. The CDR3 DNA is TGTGCCAGCAGCTTAGGGAAGACAGGGAGAAATTCACCCCTCCACTTT. Translated: CASSLGKTGRNSPLHF.

The rearrangement joins TRBV7-7 to TRBJ1-1; D is perhaps TRBD1 (6 bases). Germline-derived CDR1 and CDR2 are SSHAT and FNYEAQ (reference sequence). This CDR3 comprises 14 residues. Trimming took off 1 base at V and 2 bases at J, with 8 bases between the two ends. The DNA of the CDR3 is TGTGCCAGCAGCTTAGTGGGACACAACACTGAAGCTTTCTTT. Translated, it gives CASSLVGHNTEAFF.